This passage covers 3 T cell receptor beta chains from one sample sequenced in a study of CD4 T cells in relation to SARS-CoV-2 and coronaviruses (dated by TCRdb to the early 2020s). These receptors are not linked to any known antigen. CD4+ T cells from unexposed donors were collected before the COVID-19 pandemic (2011-2018). The EasySep CD4+ T cell isolation kit was used to isolate CD4+ T cells once the cultures had run for nine to eleven days. The library came from the immunoSEQ multiplex PCR assay. Here the immuneACCESS table is served through TCRdb, limited to in-frame sequences with V and J called. Missing clones are a known gap in these copies; in checked studies unresolved V genes cover under half, and the rest lacks a known reason. For this sample there are fewer than 25,000 clones; just over 75% appear just once. The biggest ten clones account for about 30% of the sample. What was sequenced was CD4+ T cells from PBMCs, cultured in vitro. The receptors originated from a human donor in good health.

The gene calls are TRBV28 and TRBJ2-7; tentatively, D is TRBD1 (5 bases). Per germline, CDR1 MDHEN and CDR2 SYDVKM. This CDR3 region has 16 residues. With 6 bases removed from V and 2 bases from J, the gap between germline ends came to 20 bases. The CDR3 DNA is TGTGCCAGCAGCCCCGGGTTACAGGCAGCTACCTACGAGCAGTACTTC. As protein: CASSPGLQAATYEQYF.

The genes are TRBV27 and TRBJ2-5; TRBD2 agrees at 7 bases. The CDR3 is made up of 15 amino acids. The J segment lost 3 bases and the V segment lost 6 bases, leaving 10 bases of the junction unmatched. Germline V gives CDR1 MNHEY, CDR2 SMNVEV (reference sequence). The CDR3 loop reads CASSTLDAGEETQYF. The CDR3 DNA sequence: TGTGCCAGCAGCACGCTCGACGCGGGAGAAGAGACCCAGTACTTC.

This chain joins TRBV28 and TRBJ1-1; D is unresolved. The V gene's germline CDR1 is MDHEN and CDR2 SYDVKM. The CDR3 contains 16 residues. Between the trimmed V and J ends, which lost 1 base and 0 bases, there was a span of 12 bases. Written as DNA, the CDR3 is TGTGCCAGCAGTTTATTACTCGGCAGGATGAACACTGAAGCTTTCTTT. Translation: CASSLLLGRMNTEAFF.